The following is a T cell receptor (beta chain) sequence with its context. The antigen remains undetermined. Trimming took off 4 bases at V and 2 bases at J, with 12 bases between the two ends. The CDR3 has 14 residues. Germline loops: CDR1 GTSNPN, CDR2 SVGIG (reference sequence). This sample was included in a study of CD8+ T cells in alopecia areata. Study summary: For the treated group, dosing was oral tofacitinib at 5 to 10 mg twice daily. The study's findings and limits: There were also resident alphabeta T cells of normal skin sequenced in scalp samples.

Isolated RNA was reverse transcribed into cDNA used as the sequencing template. Only in-frame clones appear in the TCRdb table, and some are missing; sequencing was by immunoSEQ multiplex PCR. The sample lists approximately 150,000 clones, less than 80% seen once, with approximately 10% in the top ten. Material: CD8+ T cells sorted from blood, obtained at week 0. J is TRBJ2-1 and V is TRBV30; D gene ambiguous. The TCR originated in a human donor with alopecia areata. Written as DNA, the CDR3 is TGTGCCTGGACCTCGCTATCCACCTACAATGAGCAGTTCTTC. Its protein product is CAWTSLSTYNEQFF. The full variable domain, its missing parts supplied by reference TRBV30 and TRBJ2-1, is SQTIHQWPATLVQPVGSPLSLECTVEGTSNPNLYWYRQAAGRGLQLLFYSVGIGQISSEVPQNLSASRPQDRQFILSSKKLLLSDSGFYLCAWTSLSTYNEQFFGPGTRLTVL.